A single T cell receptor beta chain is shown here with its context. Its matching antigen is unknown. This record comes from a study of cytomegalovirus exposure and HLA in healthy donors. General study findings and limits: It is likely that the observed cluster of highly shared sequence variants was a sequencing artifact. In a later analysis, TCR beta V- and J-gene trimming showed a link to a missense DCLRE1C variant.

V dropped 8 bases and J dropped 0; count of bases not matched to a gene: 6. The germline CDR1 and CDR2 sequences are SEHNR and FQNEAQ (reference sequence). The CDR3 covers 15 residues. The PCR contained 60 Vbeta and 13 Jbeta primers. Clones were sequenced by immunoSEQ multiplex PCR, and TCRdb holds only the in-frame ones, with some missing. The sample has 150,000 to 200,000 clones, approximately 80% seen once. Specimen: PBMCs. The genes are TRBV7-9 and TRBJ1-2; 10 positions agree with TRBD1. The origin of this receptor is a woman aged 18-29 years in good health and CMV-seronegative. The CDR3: CASDDRGPSNYGYTF. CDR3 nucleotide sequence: TGTGCCAGCGACGACAGGGGGCCCTCTAACTATGGCTACACCTTC.